This TCR beta chain was found in a study of T cell responses to AZD1222 COVID-19 vaccine. General study findings and limits: Reportedly, nearly half the spike-specific TCRs target unmutated variant regions.

CDR1 and CDR2 (germline): LNHDA, SQIVND (reference sequence). V was pared by 8 bases and J by 4 bases, with 14 bases between. The CDR3 runs to 13 residues. As to this clone: The target antigen is unknown.

TCRdb's table, derived via immunoSEQ multiplex PCR, lists solely in-frame clones and lacks some. The data show more than 50,000 clones, roughly 90% seen once. V gene TRBV19 combines with J gene TRBJ1-2; D might be TRBD1 (6 bases). The specimen comprised peripheral blood, sampled on day 0 of AZD1222 vaccination. This sequence originates from an adult in good health. DNA for the CDR3: TGTGCCAGTTCCTACGACAGGATCTATGGCTACACCTTC. Its translation: CASSYDRIYGYTF.